What follows are 17 T cell receptor beta chains derived from one specimen sequenced in a study of blood T cell repertoires in COVID-19. Clones were read by immunoSEQ multiplex PCR, and TCRdb kept only the in-frame ones, dropping some. Among about 200,000 clones listed, 80% to 85% were seen once. Sample: PBMCs or T cells enriched from blood (not recorded which). The origin of the receptors is a woman aged 25 to 39 who had been exposed to COVID-19.

J is TRBJ1-1 and V is TRBV11-3; no definite D call. This CDR3 region has 13 residues. V lost 4 bases and J lost 1, with 7 bases in between. From germline, CDR1 is SGHNT and CDR2 YENEEA. CDR3 nucleotide sequence: TGTGCCAGCAGCTCGAGAGAGAACACTGAAGCTTTCTTT. Translating gives CASSSRENTEAFF.

V usage is TRBV4-1 and J usage is TRBJ2-7, with D possibly matching TRBD1 (6 bases). V was pared by 0 bases and J by 0 bases, with 15 bases between. CDR1 is MGHRA and CDR2 is YSYEKL in the germline V gene. CDR3 length equals 17 residues. The CDR3, as DNA: TGCGCCAGCAGCCAAGAGAGCGACAGGCTTTTCTCCTACGAGCAGTACTTC. Protein product: CASSQESDRLFSYEQYF.

This clone has a single count. CDR3 bases: TGCGCCAGCAGCCAGAGGACAGTCTATGGCTACACCTTC. Amino acids: CASSQRTVYGYTF. The rearrangement joins TRBV4-1 to TRBJ1-2; possibly TRBD1 for D (6 bases). This CDR3 comprises 13 residues. V lost 3 bases to trimming and J lost 4 bases, with 9 bases between them. Germline CDR1 and CDR2: MGHRA and YSYEKL.

In this sample, this clone turned up a few times. The genes are TRBV3-1 (or the pseudogene TRBV3-2) and TRBJ1-1, with 8 bases that match TRBD1. Germline CDR1 is LGHDT and CDR2 is YNNKEL (reference sequence). V trimming: 0 bases; J trimming: 9 bases; junction bases outside the gene matches: 6. CDR3 length equals 14 residues. CDR3 DNA: TGTGCCAGCAGCCAAGATACAGGGGGTAAGAAAGCTTTCTTT. Its translation: CASSQDTGGKKAFF.

Note on this clone: A junction end diverges from the germline sequence, so it may reflect a read error. DNA for the CDR3: TGTGCCAGCAGTCAAGCTTTACAGGGGGCTGGCTACACCTTC. Translated, it gives CASSQALQGAGYTF. The chain has TRBV3-1 (or the pseudogene TRBV3-2) and TRBJ1-2, with 9 bases that match TRBD1. The CDR3 consists of 14 residues. Germline V gene sequence: CDR1 LGHDT, CDR2 YNNKEL (reference sequence).

CDR3 coding DNA: TGTGCCAGCAGAACCGGGGATCAGCCCCAGCATTTT. This sequence encodes CASRTGDQPQHF. This chain uses TRBV27 with TRBJ1-5; D gene ambiguous. The CDR3 runs to 12 residues. Germline values: CDR1 MNHEY, CDR2 SMNVEV (reference sequence). The V end was cut by 6 bases, the J end by 5 bases, with 8 bases between.

This chain joins TRBV9 and TRBJ2-5, with 7 bases identical to TRBD1. Germline V CDR1 and CDR2: SGDLS, YYNGEE. The CDR3 contains 15 residues. The ends lost 4 bases at V and 4 bases at J; junction bases unmatched: 10. The DNA for the CDR3 is TGTGCCAGCAGCTCCCCGCAGGGGGTTCGAGAGACCCAGTACTTC. Residues: CASSSPQGVRETQYF. The complete variable domain, with remaining parts taken from reference TRBV9 and TRBJ2-5, reads DSGVTQTPKHLITATGQRVTLRCSPRSGDLSVYWYQQSLDQGLQFLIQYYNGEERAKGNILERFSAQQFPDLHSELNLSSLELGDSALYFCASSSPQGVRETQYFGPGTRLLVL.

J is TRBJ1-3 and V is TRBV2; TRBD1 is a possible D gene (5 bases). The V and J ends lost 6 bases and 3 bases respectively, with 15 bases between them. Germline CDR1 and CDR2: SNHLY and FYNNEI. There are 15 residues in the CDR3. This chain's CDR3 is CASSLRDLGGNTIYF. In DNA, the CDR3 is TGTGCCAGCAGCCTCAGGGACTTGGGTGGAAACACCATATATTTT. The full variable domain, completed using reference TRBV2 and TRBJ1-3, is EPEVTQTPSHQVTQMGQEVILRCVPISNHLYFYWYRQILGQKVEFLVSFYNNEISEKSEIFDDQFSVERPDGSNFTLKIRSTKLEDSAMYFCASSLRDLGGNTIYFGEGSWLTVV.

This sequence joins TRBV3-1 (or the pseudogene TRBV3-2) and TRBJ1-5; a possible D gene is TRBD1 (6 bases). The V end was cut by 3 bases, the J end by 2 bases, with 8 bases between. The CDR3 totals 14 residues. Germline CDR1 LGHDT, CDR2 YNNKEL (reference sequence). CDR3 loop: CASSHRGGNQPQHF. The DNA for the CDR3 is TGTGCCAGCAGCCACAGGGGAGGCAATCAGCCCCAGCATTTT.

The V and J genes are TRBV11-2 and TRBJ2-7; 7 bases match TRBD1. The CDR3 has 12 residues. The germline gives CDR1 SGHAT, CDR2 FQNNGV. With 4 bases clipped from V and 4 bases from J, the junction kept 1 base outside the gene matches. CDR3 coding DNA: TGTGCCAGCAGCTCGACAGGGTACGAGCAGTACTTC. Translated, it gives CASSSTGYEQYF.

The V gene is TRBV2, the J gene TRBJ1-1, with no clear D. This CDR3 is 11 amino acids long. CDR1 and CDR2 (germline): SNHLY, FYNNEI. The germline V and J ends were trimmed by 7 bases and 1 base, with 4 bases remaining between them. The CDR3 region is CASKANTEAFF. The CDR3 DNA follows: TGTGCCAGCAAAGCGAACACTGAAGCTTTCTTT.

The chain has TRBV6-2 or TRBV6-3 and TRBJ2-7; 8 bases are a match to TRBD1. Germline CDR1 is MNHEY and CDR2 is SVGEGT. V lost 6 bases and J lost 3; bases outside the gene matches: 13. The CDR3 length is 16 residues. CDR3 protein: CASSNKFRTGNYEQYF. CDR3 nucleotides: TGTGCCAGCAGCAACAAATTTCGGACAGGGAACTACGAGCAGTACTTC.

This chain uses TRBV6-1 with TRBJ2-3; D not resolved. The CDR3 length is 15 residues. The V end was cut by 1 base, the J end by 6 bases, with 14 bases between. Germline CDR1 and CDR2: MNHNS and SASEGT. The CDR3 is CASSEENYLFDTQYF. The CDR3 DNA reads as TGTGCCAGCAGTGAAGAGAACTACCTTTTCGATACGCAGTATTTT.

The gene calls are TRBV9 and TRBJ1-4, with TRBD1 matching 10 bases. After removal of 4 bases from V and 5 bases from J, the junction contained 5 bases not matched to a gene. The CDR3 sequence is 15 residues long. Germline-derived CDR1 and CDR2 are SGDLS and YYNGEE. The CDR3 sequence: CASSPQGQGNEKLFF. CDR3 sequence (DNA): TGTGCCAGCAGCCCGCAGGGACAGGGGAATGAAAAACTGTTTTTT.

The gene calls are TRBV20-1 and TRBJ1-3; tentative D call: TRBD1 (6 bases). Germline assignment: CDR1 DFQATT and CDR2 SNEGSKA (reference sequence). Deletions cut 4 bases from V and 7 bases from J, with 8 bases between. The CDR3 is 11 amino acids. The CDR3 spells CSATTGNTIYF. The CDR3 DNA reads TGCAGTGCTACAACAGGGAACACCATATATTTT.

Only one count was recorded for this clone. The chain joins TRBV7-2 to TRBJ1-4, with 9 bases aligning to TRBD1. CDR3 length equals 17 residues. Germline V gene lookup returns CDR1 SGHTA and CDR2 FQGNSA. The V and J ends lost 5 bases and 7 bases, in that order; junction bases with no gene match: 14. DNA of the CDR3: TGTGCCAGCAGCAAGGACTTGAGGACAGGGGTAATTGAAAAACTGTTTTTT. It yields the protein CASSKDLRTGVIEKLFF.

This clone showed up just a few times. The V call is TRBV30, the J call TRBJ1-2; D not certain. The CDR3 is 12 residues long. V lost 4 bases, J lost 8 bases, and 14 bases lay in between. Germline CDR1 GTSNPN, CDR2 SVGIG (reference sequence). CDR3 bases: TGTGCCTGGAATCGCGGGGAACGGGGCTACACCTTC. Its translation: CAWNRGERGYTF. Using reference TRBV30 and TRBJ1-2 for the parts outside the CDR3, the full variable domain is SQTIHQWPATLVQPVGSPLSLECTVEGTSNPNLYWYRQAAGRGLQLLFYSVGIGQISSEVPQNLSASRPQDRQFILSSKKLLLSDSGFYLCAWNRGERGYTFGSGTRLTVV.